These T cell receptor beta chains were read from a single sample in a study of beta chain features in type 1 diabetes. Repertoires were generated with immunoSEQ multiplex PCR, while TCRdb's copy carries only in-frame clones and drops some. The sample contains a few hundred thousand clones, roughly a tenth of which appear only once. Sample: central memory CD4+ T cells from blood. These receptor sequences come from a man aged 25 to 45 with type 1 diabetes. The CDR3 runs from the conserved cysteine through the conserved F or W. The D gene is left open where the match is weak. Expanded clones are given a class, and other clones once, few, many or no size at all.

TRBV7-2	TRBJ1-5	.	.	CASSSTPGAQHF	TGTGCCAGCAGCTCTACCCCCGGGGCCCAGCATTTT
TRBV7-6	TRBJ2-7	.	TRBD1	CASSRAPRGTGSYEQYF	TGTGCCAGCAGCCGTGCTCCCCGGGGGACAGGCTCCTACGAGCAGTACTTC
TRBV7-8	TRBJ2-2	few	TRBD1	CASSPWTGNRHTNTGELFF	TGTGCCAGCAGCCCGTGGACAGGGAATCGACATACGAACACCGGGGAGCTGTTTTTT
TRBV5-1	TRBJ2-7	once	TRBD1	CASSGRDRATYEQYF	TGCGCCAGCAGCGGCCGGGACAGGGCCACCTACGAGCAGTACTTC
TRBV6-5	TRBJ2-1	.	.	CAITSGTYNEQFF	TGTGCCATCACATCAGGAACCTACAATGAGCAGTTCTTC
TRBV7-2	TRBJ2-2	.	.	CASSDRRNTGELFF	TGTGCCAGCAGCGACCGCAGGAACACCGGGGAGCTGTTTTTT
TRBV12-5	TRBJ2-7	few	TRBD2	CASGFSSGSNEQYF	TGTGCTAGTGGTTTCTCTAGCGGGAGTAACGAGCAGTACTTC
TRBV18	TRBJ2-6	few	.	CASFVSGANVLTF	TGTGCCAGCTTCGTTTCTGGGGCCAACGTCCTGACTTTC
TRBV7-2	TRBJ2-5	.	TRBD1	CASSTRATGGGETQYF	TGTGCCAGCAGCACTCGGGCAACAGGGGGCGGTGAGACCCAGTACTTC
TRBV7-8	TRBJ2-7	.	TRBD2	CASSLVGTSGPYYEQYF	TGTGCCAGCAGCTTAGTTGGGACTAGCGGGCCGTACTACGAGCAGTACTTC
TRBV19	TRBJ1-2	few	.	CASRGQSTSGYTF	TGTGCCAGTAGGGGACAATCAACAAGCGGCTACACCTTC
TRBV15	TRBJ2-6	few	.	CATSREIGDSGANVLTF	TGTGCCACCAGCAGAGAGATAGGGGACTCTGGGGCCAACGTCCTGACTTTC
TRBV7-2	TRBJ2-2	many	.	CASKWVEAGELFF	TGTGCCAGCAAGTGGGTTGAGGCCGGGGAGCTGTTTTTT
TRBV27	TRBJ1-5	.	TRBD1	CASSRDRANQPQHF	TGTGCCAGCAGTCGGGACAGAGCTAATCAGCCCCAGCATTTT
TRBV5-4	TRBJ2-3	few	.	CASSSDSTDTQYF	TGTGCCAGCAGCTCGGACAGCACAGATACGCAGTATTTT
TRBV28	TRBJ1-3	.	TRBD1	CASSSGGLSGNTIYF	TGTGCCAGCAGCTCAGGGGGGCTCTCTGGAAACACCATATATTTT
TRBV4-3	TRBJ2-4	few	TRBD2	CASSQERASGSGENIQYF	TGCGCCAGCAGCCAAGAGAGGGCTAGCGGGAGCGGGGAAAACATTCAGTACTTC
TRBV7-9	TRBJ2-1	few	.	CASSPKGFGSYNEQFF	TGTGCCAGCAGCCCAAAAGGGTTTGGCTCCTACAATGAGCAGTTCTTC
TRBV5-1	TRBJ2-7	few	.	CASSWAQGDNEQYF	TGCGCCAGCAGCTGGGCCCAGGGTGACAACGAGCAGTACTTC
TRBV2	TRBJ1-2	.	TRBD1	CASRDTGTAYGYTF	TGTGCCAGCAGGGACACCGGGACAGCCTATGGCTACACCTTC
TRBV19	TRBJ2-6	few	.	CASSIGAGANVLTF	TGTGCCAGTAGTATAGGGGCTGGGGCCAACGTCCTGACTTTC
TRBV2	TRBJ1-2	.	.	CASSEGGYTF	TGTGCCAGCAGTGAAGGTGGCTACACCTTC
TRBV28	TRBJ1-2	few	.	CASSPGQFYGYTF	TGTGCCAGCAGTCCCGGACAGTTCTATGGCTACACCTTC
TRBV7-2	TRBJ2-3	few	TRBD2	CASSSRLGTGRDTQYF	TGTGCCAGCAGCTCCCGACTGGGGACCGGGAGGGATACGCAGTATTTT
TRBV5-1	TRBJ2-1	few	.	CASRRVTYNEQFF	TGCGCCAGCAGGAGAGTAACCTACAATGAGCAGTTCTTC
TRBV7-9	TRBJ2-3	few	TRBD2	CASSRTSGSGTDTQYF	TGTGCCAGCAGCCGGACTAGCGGGAGTGGCACAGATACGCAGTATTTT
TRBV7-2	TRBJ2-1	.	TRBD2	CASSFGLAAYNEQFF	TGTGCCAGCAGCTTTGGACTAGCCGCCTACAATGAGCAGTTCTTC
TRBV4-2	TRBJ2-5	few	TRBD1	CASSQQGQGIQETQYF	TGTGCCAGCAGCCAACAGGGACAGGGAATCCAAGAGACCCAGTACTTC
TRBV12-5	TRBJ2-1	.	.	CASGPRSGSYNEQFF	TGTGCTAGTGGTCCGCGGTCCGGGTCCTACAATGAGCAGTTCTTC
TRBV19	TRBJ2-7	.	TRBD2	CASSDGAGGITYEQYF	TGTGCCAGTAGCGATGGCGCGGGAGGAATAACCTACGAGCAGTACTTC
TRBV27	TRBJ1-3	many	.	CASQDRSSGNTIYF	TGTGCCAGCCAAGACCGATCCTCTGGAAACACCATATATTTT
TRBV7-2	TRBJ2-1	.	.	CASSLFINEQFF	TGTGCCAGCAGCTTATTTATCAATGAGCAGTTCTTC
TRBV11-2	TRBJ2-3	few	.	CASRISRGTDTQYF	TGTGCCAGCAGAATTTCGAGGGGCACAGATACGCAGTATTTT
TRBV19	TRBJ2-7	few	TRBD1	CASSPGTGLYEQYF	TGTGCCAGTAGTCCCGGGACAGGGCTTTACGAGCAGTACTTC
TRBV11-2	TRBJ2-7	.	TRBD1	CASRTGTGNYEQYF	TGTGCCAGCAGGACTGGGACAGGGAACTACGAGCAGTACTTC
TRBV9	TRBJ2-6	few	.	CASSVAPPGSGANVLTF	TGTGCCAGCAGCGTAGCCCCCCCGGGGAGTGGGGCCAACGTCCTGACTTTC
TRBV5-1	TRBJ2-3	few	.	CASSLEVGRTDTQYF	TGCGCCAGCAGCTTGGAGGTCGGCCGCACAGATACGCAGTATTTT
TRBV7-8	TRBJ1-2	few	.	CASSLYQGTPYGYTF	TGTGCCAGCAGCCTCTACCAGGGGACGCCCTATGGCTACACCTTC